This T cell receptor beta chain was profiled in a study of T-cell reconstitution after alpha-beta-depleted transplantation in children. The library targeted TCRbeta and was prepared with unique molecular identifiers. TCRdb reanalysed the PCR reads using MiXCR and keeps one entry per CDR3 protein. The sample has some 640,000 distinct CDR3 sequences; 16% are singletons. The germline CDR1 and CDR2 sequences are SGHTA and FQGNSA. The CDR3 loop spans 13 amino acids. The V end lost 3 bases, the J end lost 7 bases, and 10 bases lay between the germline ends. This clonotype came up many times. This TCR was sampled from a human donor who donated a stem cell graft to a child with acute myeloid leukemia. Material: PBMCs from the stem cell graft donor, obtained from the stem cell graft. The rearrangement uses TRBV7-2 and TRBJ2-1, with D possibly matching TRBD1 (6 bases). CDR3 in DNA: TGTGCCAGCAGCTTTCGTACAGGGAATGAGCAGTTCTTC. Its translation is CASSFRTGNEQFF. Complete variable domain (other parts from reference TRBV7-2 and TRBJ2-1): GAGVSQSPSNKVTEKGKDVELRCDPISGHTALYWYRQSLGQGLEFLIYFQGNSAPDKSGLPSDRFSAERTGGSVSTLTIQRTQQEDSAVYLCASSFRTGNEQFFGPGTRLTVL.